Presented here are 7 T cell receptor beta chains from one specimen sequenced in a study of T cells in Graves' hyperthyroidism and ophthalmopathy (dated by TCRdb to about 2019). Receptor libraries were prepared by multiplex PCR. This sample was sequenced with an Illumina HiSeq 2000. Amplification of TCR beta CDR3 regions was carried out from RNA transcripts. For the first round of RT-PCR on the TCR CDR3, the HTBI primer set was used together with the Qiagen OneStep RT-PCR kit. Through fastp at Q25 and MiXCR, TCRdb rebuilt clones from the public reads, retaining in-frame beta chains. Each entry merges the rows of one CDR3 protein and shows their most common DNA and genes. The sample table shows 360,000 or so distinct CDR3 sequences, and 15% to 20% are seen once. In total, the top ten clones hold roughly a sixth of the sample. Sequenced sample: blood. These receptors originate from a woman in her thirties or forties with Graves' ophthalmopathy.

This clonotype came up many times. J is TRBJ1-1 and V is TRBV6-2 or TRBV6-3; tentatively, D is TRBD1 (5 bases). The CDR3 is 14 amino acids. Germline CDR1 reads MNHEY; CDR2 reads SVGEGT. Deletions cut 7 bases from V and 7 bases from J, with 19 bases between. CDR3 DNA: TGTGCCAGCACTCCCCCGGGAGCCGGGGGTGAAGCTTTCTTT. Translating it yields CASTPPGAGGEAFF.

This clonotype was recorded many times. The chain joins TRBV6-2 or TRBV6-3 to TRBJ2-7; weak D call: TRBD2 (6 bases). The V end lost 5 bases, the J end lost 11 bases, and 10 bases lay between the germline ends. The germline gives CDR1 MNHEY, CDR2 SVGEGT. This CDR3 comprises 10 residues. The DNA for the CDR3 is TGTGCCAGCAGTACGGGGGTGAAGTACTTC. Amino acid sequence: CASSTGVKYF.

This clonotype has a count of ten or more. CDR3 in DNA: TGTGCCAGCAGTTTACGAGGGAGGGCCGGGGAGCTGTTTTTT. Protein product: CASSLRGRAGELFF. The rearrangement links TRBV28 to TRBJ2-2, with 7 bases that match TRBD2. V lost 2 bases to trimming and J lost 6 bases; unmatched junction nucleotides: 3. Germline V gives CDR1 MDHEN, CDR2 SYDVKM. The CDR3 covers 14 residues.

This clonotype was recorded many times. The junction differs from germline at one of its ends, possibly a read error. The chain links TRBV6-4 to TRBJ1-1; tentative D call: TRBD1 (5 bases). The germline gives CDR1 MRHNA, CDR2 SNTAGT. This CDR3 is built from 17 residues. CDR3 DNA: TGTGCCAGCAGTCGATATCGACAGCCAGAAATGAACACTGAAGCTTGCTTT. It translates to CASSRYRQPEMNTEACF.

The rearrangement links TRBV7-8 to TRBJ2-5; D may be TRBD2 (6 bases). V lost 5 bases and J 1 base, leaving 11 bases between the germline ends. The CDR3 sequence is 14 residues long. The germline V gene has CDR1 SGHVS and CDR2 FQNEAQ. The CDR3 loop reads CASSPWGVQETQYF. The CDR3 nucleotides read TGTGCCAGCAGCCCGTGGGGGGTCCAAGAGACCCAGTACTTC.

This clonotype was observed at least ten times. This chain links TRBV28 with TRBJ2-2; D might be TRBD1 (5 bases). The CDR3 is made up of 13 amino acids. CDR1 and CDR2 (germline): MDHEN, SYDVKM. Trimming left V 8 bases short and J 3 bases short, with 10 bases between. The CDR3 reads CASEDKDTGELFF. The CDR3 DNA sequence: TGTGCCAGCGAGGACAAGGACACCGGGGAGCTGTTTTTT.

This clonotype was counted ten times or more. The gene calls are TRBV24-1 and TRBJ2-6, with 9 bases fitting TRBD1. V was pared by 5 bases and J by 6 bases, with 7 bases of the junction left unmatched. There are 16 residues in the CDR3. The germline V gene has CDR1 KGHDR and CDR2 SFDVKD. The CDR3, as DNA: TGTGCCACCAGTGGGGACAGGGCACCCCCGGCCAACGTCCTGACTTTC. Translating it yields CATSGDRAPPANVLTF.